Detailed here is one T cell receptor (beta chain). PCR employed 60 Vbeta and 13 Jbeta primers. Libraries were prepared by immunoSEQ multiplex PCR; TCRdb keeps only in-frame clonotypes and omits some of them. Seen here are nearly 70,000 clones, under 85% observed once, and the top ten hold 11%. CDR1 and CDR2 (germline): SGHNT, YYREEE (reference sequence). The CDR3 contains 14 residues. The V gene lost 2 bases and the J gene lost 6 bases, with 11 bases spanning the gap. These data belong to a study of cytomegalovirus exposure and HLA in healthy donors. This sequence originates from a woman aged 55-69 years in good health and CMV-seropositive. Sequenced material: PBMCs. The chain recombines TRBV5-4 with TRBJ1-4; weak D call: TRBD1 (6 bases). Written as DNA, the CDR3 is TGTGCCAGCAGCTTACAAGGGGGGGATGAAAAACTGTTTTTT. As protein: CASSLQGGDEKLFF.